This T cell receptor beta chain was observed in a study of blood T cell repertoires in COVID-19. Study-level background: Samples of COVID-19 (acute and convalescent) were obtained from the United States, Italy and Spain.

The CDR3 spans 18 residues. Trimming stripped 1 base from V and 6 bases from J, with 19 bases between. Per germline, CDR1 LGHNA and CDR2 YSLEER. Everyone who took part was about 18 to 90 years old, and they came from over 20 US areas. Self-reported history from a screening survey and questionnaire set each donor's cohort. In the study's own analysis: By means of reference gene primer amplification, nucleated cell counts were estimated. Assay: immunoSEQ multiplex PCR; the TCRdb copy retains only in-frame clones and omits some. V and J calls plus clone size are reproduced from that table; the DNA served to infer D and trimming. The sample includes 400,000 to 500,000 clones, roughly 84% of them seen just once.

This TCR was recovered from a woman aged 18-29 years who had been exposed to COVID-19. Material for sequencing was PBMCs or T cells enriched from blood (not recorded which). The chain uses TRBV4-3 and TRBJ1-6; TRBD1 might be the D (5 bases). CDR3 nucleotide sequence: TGCGCCAGCAGCCAAGTCCAAGCGAGACAGAGTATTAATTCACCCCTCCACTTT. Translation gives CASSQVQARQSINSPLHF.